This TCR beta chain originates from a study of vaccination and CD4 T cells after COVID-19. Study in general: The authors used overlapping spike peptides from SARS-CoV-2, HCoV-NL63, HCoV-OC43 and HCoV-229E to stimulate cells. Study-wide points: Post-vaccination reactive clonotypes (median roughly 40) did not differ significantly from post-infection (21).

Described treatment: roughly nine-day PBMC culture with coronavirus spike peptide pools or control peptides (ViraFEST assay). The CDR3 sequence is 14 residues long. CDR1 is MDHEN and CDR2 is SYDVKM in the germline V gene. V shed 7 bases and J shed 7 bases, with 19 bases lying between them. Worth noting for this clonotype: Its specificity is unknown.

The Oncomine TCR Beta short-read assay was applied to DNA of cultured CD4+ T cells. Investigators isolated genomic DNA from cultured CD4+ T cells. TCRdb independently ran MiXCR on the PCR reads; one entry per CDR3 protein. This sample has around 15,000 distinct CDR3 sequences; roughly 28% occur once, and the top ten carry about 25%. The rearrangement links TRBV28 to TRBJ1-2; D not resolved. The material sequenced was cultured CD4+ T cells from blood. The receptor comes from a human donor with COVID-19. The CDR3 DNA sequence: TGTGCCAGCATTCAGACGGCTGAGTCTACTGGCTACACCTTC. Its protein product is CASIQTAESTGYTF.